This T cell receptor (beta chain) emerged from a study of T cell responses to AZD1222 COVID-19 vaccine. Study outcomes and limitations: Clonal diversity was possibly underestimated, and white British individuals and females predominated among donors. Across spike, vaccine-associated CD4 TCRs were found, dominant at 160-218 and 743-854. In the spike-specific TCR repertoire, nearly half reportedly target unmutated variant regions.

Sequencing used immunoSEQ multiplex PCR; TCRdb keeps in-frame clones, though not all of them. The sample consists of 100,000 to 150,000 clones, 89% of them appearing once. The CDR3 is made up of 14 amino acids. Germline V CDR1 and CDR2: MNHEY, SVGAGI. Trimming cost V 7 bases and J 7 bases; bases outside gene matches: 8. Note on this clone: Its target is unknown.

Sequences were derived from peripheral blood, sampled on day 0 of AZD1222 vaccination. This clonotype was obtained from an adult in good health. This chain links TRBV6-5 with TRBJ1-1; 11 nucleotides line up with TRBD1. The CDR3 spells CASTRTGGTYEAFF. CDR3 DNA: TGTGCCAGCACCCGGACAGGGGGCACTTATGAAGCTTTCTTT.